What follows describes a single T cell receptor beta chain. Its antigen remains unidentified. No base quality information exists; no much larger clone differs at one position. The sample's time point label is to be understood as: about 28 days (+/-7) after the second vaccine dose. The treatment or condition label, read with the paper, signifies: meningococcal conjugate vaccine given as trial control. Samples from vaccinated people were obtained from the UK trials COV001 and COV002, which included a single-blind randomized controlled phase 2/3 trial of AZD1222 (ChAdOx1 nCoV-19) in healthy adults. For TCRbeta chain sequencing, PBMC samples were collected from trial participants at day 0 and at day 28 after the second dose. This specimen comes from a study of T cell responses to AZD1222 COVID-19 vaccine (dated by TCRdb to about 2021). Study-level background: A total of more than 230 trial participants underwent TCR sequencing, of whom about 210 had received two doses of AZD1222 and 26 had received two doses of the MenACWY control vaccine. Enrollment into the trials was organized by age into subgroups of 18-55, 56-69 and 70-plus years, and those subgroups contained approximately 150, 30 and 60 TCR-sequenced participants, respectively.

The CDR3 regions of human TCRbeta chains were analyzed by immunosequencing. The original methods were these. Repertoire TCRs were matched against a reference library of SARS-CoV-2-specific TCRs generated with the MIRA antigen-specificity platform. Breadth meant the fraction of unique TCRs that were SARS-CoV-2-associated, whereas depth meant the fraction of total T cells that were SARS-CoV-2-associated. Using the MIRA data, each spike-specific TCR was assigned both to the spike region to which the TCR was reactive and to a CD4 or CD8 class. Log10-transformed breadth and depth values were compared by one-way ANOVA with Sidak's multiple comparisons tests. Drawn from immuneACCESS, this table holds only the in-frame rearrangements with V and J called that TCRdb kept. Clones are partly lost; checked studies trace under half to an unresolved V gene and leave the rest unexplained. Clonal size and the V and J genes are those of that table, whereas D and trimming came from the DNA. The sample data list 210,000 or so clones, and about 94% of these were observed just once. The ten largest clonotypes hold around 1.5% of the sample.

Here is what the overall study found, with its caveats: Because no day 14 peak-response samples were available, repertoires were characterized only after the peak T cell response. Only five or six AZD1222 recipients were SARS-CoV-2 seropositive at baseline, limiting conclusions about previously exposed vaccinees. Participants were mostly white British and included more females than males, and it was suggested by the authors that clonal diversity may have been underestimated. The 56-69-year group was small, and its depth increase did not reach significance, likely because of low power. Reportedly, close to half of the unique spike-specific TCRs recognized epitopes lying outside the regions that are mutated in the B.1.351 and B.1.1.7 variants. A significant rise in spike-specific TCR breadth and depth was observed after two AZD1222 doses relative to day 0 and relative to MenACWY recipients. The whole spike protein was spanned by vaccine-associated CD4 TCRs, and dominant responses were seen in regions 160-218 and 743-854.

This specimen was peripheral blood, taken 28 days after the second dose of the MenACWY control vaccine. The receptor's source is an adult who received the MenACWY meningococcal vaccine as a control.

The CDR3 loop reads CASSVALAGGDTDTQYF. The bases are TGTGCCAGCAGCGTAGCACTGGCGGGGGGCGACACAGATACGCAGTATTTT. The chain couples TRBV9 to TRBJ2-3; 8 bases in the junction line up with TRBD2. V is cut back by 0 bases and J by 2 bases, with 8 bases in the junction unmatched. CDR1 and CDR2 are drawn from the germline V gene: SGDLS, YYNGEE. The CDR3 measures 17 amino acids from cysteine to phenylalanine. This entry keeps only the CDR3 DNA: 51 bases, framed from base 1.